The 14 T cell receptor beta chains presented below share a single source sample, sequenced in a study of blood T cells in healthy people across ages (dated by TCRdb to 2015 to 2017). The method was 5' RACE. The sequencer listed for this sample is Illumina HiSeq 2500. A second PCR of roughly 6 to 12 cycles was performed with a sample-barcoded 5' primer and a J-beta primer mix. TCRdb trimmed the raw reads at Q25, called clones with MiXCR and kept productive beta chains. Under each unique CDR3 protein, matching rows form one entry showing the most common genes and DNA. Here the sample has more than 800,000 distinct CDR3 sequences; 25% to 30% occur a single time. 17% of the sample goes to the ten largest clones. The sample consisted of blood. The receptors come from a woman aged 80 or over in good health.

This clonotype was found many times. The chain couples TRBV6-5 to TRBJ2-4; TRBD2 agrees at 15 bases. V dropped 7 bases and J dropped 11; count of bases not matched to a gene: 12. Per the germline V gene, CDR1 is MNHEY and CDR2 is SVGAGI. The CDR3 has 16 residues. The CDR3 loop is CASTGGTSGGLTVQYF. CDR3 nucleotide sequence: TGTGCCAGCACTGGAGGGACTAGCGGGGGGTTAACGGTTCAGTACTTC.

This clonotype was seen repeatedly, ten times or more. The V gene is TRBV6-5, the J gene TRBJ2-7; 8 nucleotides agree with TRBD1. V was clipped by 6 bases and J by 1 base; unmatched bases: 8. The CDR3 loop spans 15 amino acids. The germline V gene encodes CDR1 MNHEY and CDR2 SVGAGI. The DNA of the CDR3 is TGTGCCAGCAGCCGAAGGACAGGGCTATCCTACGAGCAGTACTTC. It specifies CASSRRTGLSYEQYF.

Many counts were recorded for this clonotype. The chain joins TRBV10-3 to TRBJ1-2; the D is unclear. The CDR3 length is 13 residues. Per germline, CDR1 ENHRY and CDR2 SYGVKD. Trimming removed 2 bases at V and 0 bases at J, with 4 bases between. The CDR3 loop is CAISETANYGYTF. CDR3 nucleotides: TGTGCCATCAGTGAGACAGCTAACTATGGCTACACCTTC.

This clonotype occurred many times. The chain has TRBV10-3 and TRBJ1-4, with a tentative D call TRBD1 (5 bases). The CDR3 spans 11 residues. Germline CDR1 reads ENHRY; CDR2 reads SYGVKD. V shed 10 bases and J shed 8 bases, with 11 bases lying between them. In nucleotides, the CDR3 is TGTGCCACGGAGGAGGGGGAAAAACTGTTTTTT. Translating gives CATEEGEKLFF.

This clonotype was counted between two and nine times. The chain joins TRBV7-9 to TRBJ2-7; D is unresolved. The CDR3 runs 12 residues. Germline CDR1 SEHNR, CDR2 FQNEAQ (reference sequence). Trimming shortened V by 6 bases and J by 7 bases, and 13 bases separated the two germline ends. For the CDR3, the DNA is TGTGCCAGCAGTCCCAGTTGGAATGAGCAGTACTTC. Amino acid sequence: CASSPSWNEQYF. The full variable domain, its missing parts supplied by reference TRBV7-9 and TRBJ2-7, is DTGVSQNPRHKITKRGQNVTFRCDPISEHNRLYWYRQTLGQGPEFLTYFQNEAQLEKSRLLSDRFSAERPKGSFSTLEIQRTEQGDSAMYLCASSPSWNEQYFGPGTRLTVT.

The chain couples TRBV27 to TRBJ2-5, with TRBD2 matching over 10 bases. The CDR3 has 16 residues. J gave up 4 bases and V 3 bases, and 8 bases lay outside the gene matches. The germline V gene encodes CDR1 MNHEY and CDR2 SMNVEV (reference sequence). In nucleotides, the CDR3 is TGTGCCAGCAGTTTCACCTCAGCGGGGGGGCGAGAGACCCAGTACTTC. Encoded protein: CASSFTSAGGRETQYF.

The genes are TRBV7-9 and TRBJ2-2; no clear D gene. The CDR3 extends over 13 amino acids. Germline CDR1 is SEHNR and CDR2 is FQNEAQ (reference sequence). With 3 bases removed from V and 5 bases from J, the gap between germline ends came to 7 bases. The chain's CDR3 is CASSFAPTGELFF. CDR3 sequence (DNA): TGTGCCAGCAGCTTCGCGCCGACCGGGGAGCTGTTTTTT.

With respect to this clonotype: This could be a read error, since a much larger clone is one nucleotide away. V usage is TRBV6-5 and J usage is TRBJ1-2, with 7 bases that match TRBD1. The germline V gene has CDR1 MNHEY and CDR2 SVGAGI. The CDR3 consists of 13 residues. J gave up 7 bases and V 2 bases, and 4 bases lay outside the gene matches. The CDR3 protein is CASSYGRGSGYTF. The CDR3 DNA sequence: TGTGCCAGCAGTTACGGCAGGGGGTCTGGCTACACCTTC.

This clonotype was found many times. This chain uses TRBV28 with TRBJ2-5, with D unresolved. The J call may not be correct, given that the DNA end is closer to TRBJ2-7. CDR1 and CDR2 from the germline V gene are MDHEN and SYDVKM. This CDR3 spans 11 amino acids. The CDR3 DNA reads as TGTGCCAGCAGGGGATTAGGCGAGCAGTACTTC. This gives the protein CASRGLGEQYF.

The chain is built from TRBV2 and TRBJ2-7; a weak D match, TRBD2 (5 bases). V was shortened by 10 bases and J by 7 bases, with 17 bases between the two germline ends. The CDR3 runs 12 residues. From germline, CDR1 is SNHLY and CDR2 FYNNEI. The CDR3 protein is CATWTGSNEQYF. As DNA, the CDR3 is TGTGCCACCTGGACTGGCTCCAATGAGCAGTACTTC.

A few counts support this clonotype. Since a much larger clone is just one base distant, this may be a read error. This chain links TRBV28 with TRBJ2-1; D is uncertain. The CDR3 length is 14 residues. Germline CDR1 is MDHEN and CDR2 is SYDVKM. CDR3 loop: CAGSFRPRTPGQFF. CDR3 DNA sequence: TGTGCCGGCAGTTTTAGGCCCAGGACCCCCGGACAGTTCTTC.

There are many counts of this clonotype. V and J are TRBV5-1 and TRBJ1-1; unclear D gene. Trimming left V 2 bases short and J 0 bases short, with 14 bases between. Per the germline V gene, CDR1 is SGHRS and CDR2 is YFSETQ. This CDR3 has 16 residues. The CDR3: CASSFLRRAMNTEAFF. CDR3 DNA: TGCGCCAGCAGCTTCCTAAGACGCGCCATGAACACTGAAGCTTTCTTT.

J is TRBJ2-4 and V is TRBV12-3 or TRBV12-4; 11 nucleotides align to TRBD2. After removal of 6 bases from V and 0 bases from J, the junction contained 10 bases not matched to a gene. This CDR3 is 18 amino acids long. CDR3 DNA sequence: TGTGCCAGCAGCCCCACTAGCGGGGGTGCCCTAGCCAAAAACATTCAGTACTTC. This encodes CASSPTSGGALAKNIQYF.

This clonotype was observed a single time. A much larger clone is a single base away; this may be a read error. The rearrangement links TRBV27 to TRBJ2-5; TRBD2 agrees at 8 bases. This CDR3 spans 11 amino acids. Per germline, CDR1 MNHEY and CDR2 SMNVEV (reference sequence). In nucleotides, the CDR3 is TGTGTCAGCAGCGGGGGACGTGAGCAGTACTTC. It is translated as CVSSGGREQYF.